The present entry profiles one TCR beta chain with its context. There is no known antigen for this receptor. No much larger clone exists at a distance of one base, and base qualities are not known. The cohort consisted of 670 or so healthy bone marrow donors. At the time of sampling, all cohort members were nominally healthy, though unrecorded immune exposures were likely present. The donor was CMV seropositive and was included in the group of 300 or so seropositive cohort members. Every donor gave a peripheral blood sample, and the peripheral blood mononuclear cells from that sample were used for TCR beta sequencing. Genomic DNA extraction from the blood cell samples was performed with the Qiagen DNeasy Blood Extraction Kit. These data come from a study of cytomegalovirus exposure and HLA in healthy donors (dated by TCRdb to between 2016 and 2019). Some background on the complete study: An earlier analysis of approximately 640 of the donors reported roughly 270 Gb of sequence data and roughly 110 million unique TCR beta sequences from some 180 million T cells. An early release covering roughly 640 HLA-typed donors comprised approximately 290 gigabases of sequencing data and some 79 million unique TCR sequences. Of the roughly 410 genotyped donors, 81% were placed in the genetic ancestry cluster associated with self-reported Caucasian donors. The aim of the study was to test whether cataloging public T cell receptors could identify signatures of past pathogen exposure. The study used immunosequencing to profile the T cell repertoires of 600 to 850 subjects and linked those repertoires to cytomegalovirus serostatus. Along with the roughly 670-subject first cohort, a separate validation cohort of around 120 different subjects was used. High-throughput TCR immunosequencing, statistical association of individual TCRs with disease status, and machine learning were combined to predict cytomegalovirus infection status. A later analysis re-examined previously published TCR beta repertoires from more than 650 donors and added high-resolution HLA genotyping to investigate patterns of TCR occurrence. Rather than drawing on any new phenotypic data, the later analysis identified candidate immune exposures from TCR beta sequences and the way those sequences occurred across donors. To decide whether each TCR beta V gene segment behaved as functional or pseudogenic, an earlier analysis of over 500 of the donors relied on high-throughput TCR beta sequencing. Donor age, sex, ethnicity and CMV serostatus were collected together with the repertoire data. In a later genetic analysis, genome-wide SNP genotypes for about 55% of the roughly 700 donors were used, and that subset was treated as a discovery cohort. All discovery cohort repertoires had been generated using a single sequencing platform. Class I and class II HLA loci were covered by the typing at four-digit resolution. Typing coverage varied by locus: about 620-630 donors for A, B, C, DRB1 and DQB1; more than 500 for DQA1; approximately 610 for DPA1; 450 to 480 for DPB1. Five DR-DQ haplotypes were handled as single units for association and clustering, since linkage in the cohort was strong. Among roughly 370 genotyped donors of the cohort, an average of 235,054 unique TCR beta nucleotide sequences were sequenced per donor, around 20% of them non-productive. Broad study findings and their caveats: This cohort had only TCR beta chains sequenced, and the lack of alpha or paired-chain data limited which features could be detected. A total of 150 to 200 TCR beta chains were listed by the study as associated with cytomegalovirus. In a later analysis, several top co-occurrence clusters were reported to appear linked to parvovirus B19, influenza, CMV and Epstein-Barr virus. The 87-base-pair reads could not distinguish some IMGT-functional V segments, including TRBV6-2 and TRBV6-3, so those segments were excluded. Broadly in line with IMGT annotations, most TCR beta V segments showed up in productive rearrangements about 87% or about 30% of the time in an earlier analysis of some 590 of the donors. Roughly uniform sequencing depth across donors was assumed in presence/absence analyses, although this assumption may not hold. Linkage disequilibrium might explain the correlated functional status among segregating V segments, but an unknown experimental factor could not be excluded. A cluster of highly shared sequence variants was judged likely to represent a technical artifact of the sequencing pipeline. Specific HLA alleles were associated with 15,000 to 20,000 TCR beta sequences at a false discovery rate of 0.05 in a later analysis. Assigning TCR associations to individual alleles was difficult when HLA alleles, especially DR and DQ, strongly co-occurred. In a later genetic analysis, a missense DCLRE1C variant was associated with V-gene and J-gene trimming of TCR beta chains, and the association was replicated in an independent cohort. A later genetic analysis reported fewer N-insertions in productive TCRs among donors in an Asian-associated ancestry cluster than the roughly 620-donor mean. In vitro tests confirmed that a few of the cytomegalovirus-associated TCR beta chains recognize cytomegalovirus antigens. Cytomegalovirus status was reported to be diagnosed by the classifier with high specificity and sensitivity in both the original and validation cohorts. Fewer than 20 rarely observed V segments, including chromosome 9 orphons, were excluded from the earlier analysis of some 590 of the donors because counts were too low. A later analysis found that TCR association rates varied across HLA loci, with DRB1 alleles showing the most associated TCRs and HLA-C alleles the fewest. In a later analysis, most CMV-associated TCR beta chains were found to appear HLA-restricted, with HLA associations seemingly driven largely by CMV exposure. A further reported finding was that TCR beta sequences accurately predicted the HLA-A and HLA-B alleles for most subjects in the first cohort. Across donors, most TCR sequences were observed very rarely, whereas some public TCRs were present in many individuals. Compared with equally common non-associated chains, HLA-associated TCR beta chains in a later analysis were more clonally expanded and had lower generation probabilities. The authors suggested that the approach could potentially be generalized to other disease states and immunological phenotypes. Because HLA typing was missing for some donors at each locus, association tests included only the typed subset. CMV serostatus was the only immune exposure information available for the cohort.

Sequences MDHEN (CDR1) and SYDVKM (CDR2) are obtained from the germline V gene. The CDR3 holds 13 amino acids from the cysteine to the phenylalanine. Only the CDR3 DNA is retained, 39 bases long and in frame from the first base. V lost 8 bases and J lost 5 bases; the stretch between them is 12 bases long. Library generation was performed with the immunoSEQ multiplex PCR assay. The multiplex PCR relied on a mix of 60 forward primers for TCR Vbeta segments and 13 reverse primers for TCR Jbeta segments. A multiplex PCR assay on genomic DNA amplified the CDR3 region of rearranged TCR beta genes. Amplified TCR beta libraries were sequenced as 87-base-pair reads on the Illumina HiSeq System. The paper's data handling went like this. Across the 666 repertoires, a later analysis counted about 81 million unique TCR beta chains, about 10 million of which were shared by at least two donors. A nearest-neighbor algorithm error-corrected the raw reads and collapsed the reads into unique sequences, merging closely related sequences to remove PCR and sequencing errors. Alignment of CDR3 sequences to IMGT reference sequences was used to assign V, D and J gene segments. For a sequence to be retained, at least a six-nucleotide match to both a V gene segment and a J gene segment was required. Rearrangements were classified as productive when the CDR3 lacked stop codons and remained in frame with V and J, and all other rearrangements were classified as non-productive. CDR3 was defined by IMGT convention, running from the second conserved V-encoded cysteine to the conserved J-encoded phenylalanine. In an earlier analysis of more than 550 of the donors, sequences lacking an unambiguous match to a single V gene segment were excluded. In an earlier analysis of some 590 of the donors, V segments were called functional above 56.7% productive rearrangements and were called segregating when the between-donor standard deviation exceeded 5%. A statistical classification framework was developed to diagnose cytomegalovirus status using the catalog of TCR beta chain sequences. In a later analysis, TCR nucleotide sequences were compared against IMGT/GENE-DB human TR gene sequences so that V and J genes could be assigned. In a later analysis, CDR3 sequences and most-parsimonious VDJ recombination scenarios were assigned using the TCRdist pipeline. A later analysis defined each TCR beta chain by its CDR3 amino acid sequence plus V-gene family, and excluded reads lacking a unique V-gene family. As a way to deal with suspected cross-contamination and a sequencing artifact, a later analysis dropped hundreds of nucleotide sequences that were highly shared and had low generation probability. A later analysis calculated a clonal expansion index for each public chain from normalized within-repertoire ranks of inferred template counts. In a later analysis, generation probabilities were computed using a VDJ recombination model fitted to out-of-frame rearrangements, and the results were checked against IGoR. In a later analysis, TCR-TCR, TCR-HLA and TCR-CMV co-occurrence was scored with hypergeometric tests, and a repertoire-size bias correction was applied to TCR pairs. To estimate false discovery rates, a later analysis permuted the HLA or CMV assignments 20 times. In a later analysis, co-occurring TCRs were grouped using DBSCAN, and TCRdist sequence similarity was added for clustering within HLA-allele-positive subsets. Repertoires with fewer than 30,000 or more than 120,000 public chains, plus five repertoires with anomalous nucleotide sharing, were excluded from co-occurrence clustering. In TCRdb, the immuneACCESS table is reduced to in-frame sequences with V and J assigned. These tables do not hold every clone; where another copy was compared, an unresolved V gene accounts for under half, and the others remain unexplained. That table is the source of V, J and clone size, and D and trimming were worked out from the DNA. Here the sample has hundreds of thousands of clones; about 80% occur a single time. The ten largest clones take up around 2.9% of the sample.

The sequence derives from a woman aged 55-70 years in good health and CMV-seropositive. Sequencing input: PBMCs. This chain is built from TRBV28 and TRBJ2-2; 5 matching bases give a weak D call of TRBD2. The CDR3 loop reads CASGAPGTGELFF. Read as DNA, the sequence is TGTGCCAGCGGAGCCCCGGGGACCGGGGAGCTGTTTTTT.